This T cell receptor (beta chain) was sequenced for a study of T cells in Graves' hyperthyroidism and ophthalmopathy. RNA transcripts gave rise to amplified TCR beta CDR3 regions. The primer set for the first-round RT-PCR of the TCR CDR3 was HTBI. TCRdb reprocessed the multiplex PCR reads via MiXCR and lists one record per CDR3 protein. The sample has approximately 710,000 distinct CDR3 sequences, roughly 17% seen once. V lost 6 bases, J lost 3 bases, and 15 bases lay in between. CDR3 length: 14 residues. Overall study results and limits: Expanded thyroid clonotypes (above 0.001) were mostly also found in blood.

Lactation, pregnancy, other autoimmune disease or uncontrolled infection excluded patients. This clonotype was recorded at least ten times. What it binds is unknown. This sequence joins TRBV12-3 or TRBV12-4 and TRBJ2-7; the D gene could be TRBD1 or TRBD2 (5 bases each). Sequenced input: blood. The receptor was isolated from a man between 45 and 60 years old with Graves' hyperthyroidism. CDR3 sequence: CASRRVPGSYEQYF. DNA of the CDR3: TGTGCCAGCAGGCGCGTCCCAGGGAGCTACGAGCAGTACTTC.